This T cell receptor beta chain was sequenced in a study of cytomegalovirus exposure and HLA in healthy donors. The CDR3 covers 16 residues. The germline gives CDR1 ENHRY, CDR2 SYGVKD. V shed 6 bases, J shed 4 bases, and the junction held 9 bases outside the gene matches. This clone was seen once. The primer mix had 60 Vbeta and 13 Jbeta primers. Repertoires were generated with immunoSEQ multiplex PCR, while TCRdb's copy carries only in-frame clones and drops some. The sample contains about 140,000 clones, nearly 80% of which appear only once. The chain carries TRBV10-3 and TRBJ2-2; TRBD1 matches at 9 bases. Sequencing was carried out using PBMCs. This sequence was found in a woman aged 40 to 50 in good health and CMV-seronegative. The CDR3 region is CAIRENRGQSTGELFF. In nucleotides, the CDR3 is TGTGCCATCAGGGAAAACAGGGGGCAAAGCACCGGGGAGCTGTTTTTT.